This T cell receptor (beta chain) was captured in a study of OX40 agonist ivuxolimab in advanced cancers. Assay used: immunoSEQ multiplex PCR; TCRdb lists only in-frame clones, some missing. The sample records roughly 68,000 clones, about 83% being singletons. Material: CD4+ or CD8+ T cells sorted from blood, obtained in a trial of the OX40 agonist ivuxolimab. This sequence originates from an adult with an advanced solid tumor such as melanoma, head and neck, liver or kidney cancer.

The CDR3 sequence: CASSDPWTQYF. CDR3 bases: TGTGCCAGCAGCGACCCGTGGACCCAGTACTTC. J is TRBJ2-5 and V is TRBV7-2; D remains ambiguous. Germline V CDR1 and CDR2: SGHTA, FQGNSA. The CDR3 consists of 11 residues. V lost 5 bases, J lost 7 bases, and 8 bases lay in between.